This T cell receptor (beta chain) was sequenced for a study of blood T cell repertoires in COVID-19. Assay used: immunoSEQ multiplex PCR; TCRdb lists only in-frame clones, some missing. The sample consists of 320,000 or so clones, approximately 88% of them appearing once. This CDR3 contains 13 residues. Germline values: CDR1 KGHSH, CDR2 LQKENI. V shed 6 bases and J shed 6 bases, with 11 bases lying between them. The receptor comes from a young man who had recovered from COVID-19. The V and J genes are TRBV18 and TRBJ1-4; possibly TRBD1 for D (6 bases). Sequenced input: PBMCs or T cells enriched from blood (not recorded which). Written as DNA, the CDR3 is TGTGCCAGCTCCGGGACACTTGATGAAAAACTGTTTTTT. Protein product: CASSGTLDEKLFF.